The 20 T cell receptor beta chains below all came from one sample that was sequenced in a study of blood T cell repertoires in COVID-19. Assay: immunoSEQ multiplex PCR; the TCRdb copy retains only in-frame clones and omits some. The sample lists 490,000 or so clones, about 88% occurring once. The sequenced material came from PBMCs or T cells enriched from blood (not recorded which). Receptor source: a woman aged 60-75 years who had recovered from COVID-19.

CDR3 sequence reads: CASSPAPGTGGSGANVLTF. CDR3 sequence (DNA): TGTGCCAGCAGCCCCGCCCCGGGGACAGGGGGCTCTGGGGCCAACGTCCTGACTTTC. The J gene is TRBJ2-6, the V gene TRBV14; 11 bases line up with TRBD1. The germline gives CDR1 SGHDN, CDR2 FVKESK. Trimming cost V 4 bases and J 0 bases; bases outside gene matches: 8. CDR3 length equals 19 residues.

V is TRBV27 and J is TRBJ1-5; 7 bases map to TRBD1. Germline V CDR1 and CDR2: MNHEY, SMNVEV (reference sequence). The CDR3 length is 13 residues. Losses at the gene ends were 7 bases for V and 0 bases for J; bases not matched to a gene: 0. The CDR3 DNA is TGTGCCAGCAAGGGGGCTAGCAATCAGCCCCAGCATTTT. As protein: CASKGASNQPQHF.

V usage is TRBV10-3 and J usage is TRBJ2-2; D perhaps matches TRBD2 (5 bases). The V and J ends lost 0 bases and 10 bases respectively, with 9 bases between them. Germline loops: CDR1 ENHRY, CDR2 SYGVKD. The CDR3 runs to 13 residues. The CDR3 region has the DNA TGTGCCATCAGTGAGTCCGTGGAGGTGGAGCTGTTTTTT. This sequence encodes CAISESVEVELFF.

The chain employs TRBV7-9 and TRBJ2-7, with unresolved D. Trimming took off 7 bases at V and 3 bases at J, with 16 bases between the two ends. This CDR3 region has 14 residues. Germline-derived CDR1 and CDR2 are SEHNR and FQNEAQ (reference sequence). The CDR3 reads CASNTEFNRYEQYF. Here the CDR3 DNA reads TGTGCCAGCAACACGGAGTTCAACCGCTACGAGCAGTACTTC.

In its sample, this clone was seen once. This chain joins TRBV7-2 and TRBJ1-4; D remains unclear. From germline, CDR1 is SGHTA and CDR2 FQGNSA. The CDR3 runs to 15 residues. V dropped 7 bases and J dropped 2 bases, with 14 bases sitting between them. DNA of the CDR3: TGTGCCAGCACCCTTAACGGGTTTACTAATGAAAAACTGTTTTTT. Amino acid sequence: CASTLNGFTNEKLFF.

This rearrangement joins TRBV15 to TRBJ2-1; TRBD1 might be the D (5 bases). V gave up 0 bases and J gave up 3 bases, with 9 bases separating them. The CDR3 has 15 residues. The germline V gene encodes CDR1 LNHNV and CDR2 YYDKDF (reference sequence). CDR3 amino acids: CATSRDQGYYNEQFF. The CDR3 DNA sequence: TGTGCCACCAGCAGAGACCAGGGTTACTACAATGAGCAGTTCTTC.

The V call is TRBV25-1, the J call TRBJ1-2; TRBD1 aligns across 8 bases. Germline CDR1 is MGHDK and CDR2 is SYGVNS. J was trimmed by 5 bases and V by 6 bases; bases with no gene match: 5. The CDR3 runs 13 residues. CDR3: CASSQGANYGYTF. In nucleotides, the CDR3 is TGTGCCAGCAGCCAGGGGGCGAATTATGGCTACACCTTC.

V and J are TRBV10-3 and TRBJ1-2, with a possible D match to TRBD1 (5 bases). The CDR3 sequence is 17 residues long. V gave up 0 bases and J gave up 5 bases, with 19 bases separating them. Germline CDR1 ENHRY, CDR2 SYGVKD. The CDR3 region is CAISESTGWGDRYGYTF. DNA for the CDR3: TGTGCCATCAGTGAGTCCACAGGATGGGGCGATAGATATGGCTACACCTTC.

The chain carries TRBV20-1 and TRBJ1-4; D possibly corresponds to TRBD1 (6 bases). The CDR3 is made up of 10 amino acids. Germline V gene lookup returns CDR1 DFQATT and CDR2 SNEGSKA (reference sequence). CDR3 DNA: TGCAGCCCCAGGGGAAATCAACTGTTTTTT. Translating it yields CSPRGNQLFF.

This rearrangement joins TRBV19 to TRBJ1-2; 7 bases are shared with TRBD1. The germline V gene has CDR1 LNHDA and CDR2 SQIVND (reference sequence). V shed 1 base and J 4 bases; nucleotides not matched to a gene: 6. This CDR3 region has 15 residues. The CDR3 nucleotides are TGTGCCAGTAGTATAGGTGGGACAGAATTCTATGGCTACACCTTC. Translation gives CASSIGGTEFYGYTF.

The chain recombines TRBV19 with TRBJ1-1, with a weak D call TRBD1 (6 bases). V gave up 8 bases and J gave up 3 bases, with 19 bases separating them. The CDR3 consists of 15 residues. Germline loops: CDR1 LNHDA, CDR2 SQIVND (reference sequence). The chain's CDR3 is CASYTGWVWYTEAFF. The CDR3 nucleotides are TGTGCCAGTTACACAGGGTGGGTGTGGTACACTGAAGCTTTCTTT.

This sequence joins TRBV20-1 and TRBJ2-7; 7 bases map to TRBD1. Per the germline V gene, CDR1 is DFQATT and CDR2 is SNEGSKA (reference sequence). The CDR3 runs to 11 residues. J gave up 5 bases and V 8 bases, and 6 bases lay outside the gene matches. This CDR3 is CSYDRVHEQYF. CDR3 coding DNA: TGCAGTTACGACAGGGTACACGAGCAGTACTTC.

The chain employs TRBV4-1 and TRBJ1-1; D is ambiguous. Deletions cut 4 bases from V and 5 bases from J, with 5 bases between. Germline loops: CDR1 MGHRA, CDR2 YSYEKL. CDR3 size: 11 residues. CDR3 in amino acids: CASSRATEAFF. The CDR3 DNA is TGCGCCAGCAGCCGGGCTACTGAAGCTTTCTTT.

The chain has TRBV5-1 and TRBJ1-1, with TRBD1 identical over 7 bases. Germline-derived CDR1 and CDR2 are SGHRS and YFSETQ. Losses at the gene ends were 2 bases for V and 11 bases for J; bases not matched to a gene: 15. The CDR3 extends over 15 amino acids. In nucleotides, the CDR3 is TGCGCCAGCAGCTTAGGGGGCCCTGCCCTCCATAAGGCTTTCTTT. Protein product: CASSLGGPALHKAFF.

The rearrangement links TRBV19 to TRBJ2-3; possible D gene TRBD1, 5 bases. This CDR3 spans 14 amino acids. Germline V gene sequence: CDR1 LNHDA, CDR2 SQIVND (reference sequence). Trimming took off 5 bases at V and 3 bases at J, with 12 bases between the two ends. CDR3 loop: CASSPRVLTDTQYF. The CDR3 DNA is TGTGCCAGTAGTCCCAGGGTCCTAACAGATACGCAGTATTTT.

This rearrangement joins TRBV11-2 to TRBJ1-1, with D perhaps TRBD1 (6 bases). Trimming removed 4 bases from V and 4 bases from J, with 16 bases in between. Germline assignment: CDR1 SGHAT and CDR2 FQNNGV. The CDR3 spans 15 residues. The CDR3 DNA follows: TGTGCCAGCAGCTCACAGAGGGGGGAGGGCACTGAAGCTTTCTTT. This gives the protein CASSSQRGEGTEAFF.

The chain couples TRBV11-2 to TRBJ2-7, with 7 bases matching TRBD1. The CDR3 is 14 residues long. With V trimmed by 5 bases and J by 4 bases, 8 bases remained unmatched. CDR1 and CDR2 from the germline V gene are SGHAT and FQNNGV. DNA for the CDR3: TGTGCCAGCAGCCGACAGGGTCTTGGGTACGAGCAGTACGTC. Translated, it gives CASSRQGLGYEQYV.

The rearrangement joins TRBV18 to TRBJ2-3, with D possibly being TRBD2 (5 bases). There are 15 residues in the CDR3. Germline assignment: CDR1 KGHSH and CDR2 LQKENI. V lost 4 bases, J lost 1 base, and 12 bases lay in between. CDR3 loop: CASSQSGIRTDTQYF. The CDR3 nucleotides read TGTGCCAGCTCACAATCCGGGATCCGCACAGATACGCAGTATTTT. The full variable domain, its missing parts supplied by reference TRBV18 and TRBJ2-3, is NAGVMQNPRHLVRRRGQEARLRCSPMKGHSHVYWYRQLPEEGLKFMVYLQKENIIDESGMPKERFSAEFPKEGPSILRIQQVVRGDSAAYFCASSQSGIRTDTQYFGPGTRLTVL.

The V call is TRBV10-1, the J call TRBJ2-2, with D unresolved. Germline loops: CDR1 WNHNN, CDR2 SYGVQD (reference sequence). CDR3 length equals 14 residues. The ends were cut back, 4 bases at V and 0 bases at J, with 6 bases in the middle. This CDR3 is CASSVLPNTGELFF. CDR3 nucleotide sequence: TGCGCCAGCAGTGTGCTACCGAACACCGGGGAGCTGTTTTTT.

V is TRBV7-2 and J is TRBJ2-3; 8 bases are shared with TRBD2. The CDR3 length is 13 residues. The trim removed 2 bases at V and 5 bases at J, leaving 0 bases unmatched. Germline assignment: CDR1 SGHTA and CDR2 FQGNSA. The CDR3 sequence: CASSLLAGDTQYF. CDR3 DNA: TGTGCCAGCAGCTTACTAGCGGGAGATACGCAGTATTTT.